This TCR beta chain was sequenced for a study of molecular identifiers for immune sequencing clone quantification. J lost 4 bases, V lost 2 bases, and 1 base had no gene match. The CDR3 spans 13 residues. Per germline, CDR1 MDHEN and CDR2 SYDVKM. As regards this clonotype: Its antigen is unidentified.

Study-wide findings and caveats: Spiked Jurkat TCR RNA equal to one cell could reportedly be picked out among 940,000 or so naive cells. Over 98% of effector molecules, but under 1% in naive cells, were held by clones with more than 20 RNA copies.

From the PCR reads, TCRdb called clonotypes with MiXCR, one entry per CDR3 protein. This table holds some 590,000 distinct CDR3 sequences, over 25% found once. The sample consisted of naive CD8+ T cells from blood, with Jurkat cell RNA spiked in. Subset specified: FACS-sorted CD8+CD4-CCR7+CD45RA+ naive T cells. J is TRBJ1-2 and V is TRBV28, with 7 bases that match TRBD1. The origin of this receptor is a human donor in good health. Some libraries in this study had Jurkat cell RNA spiked in. For the CDR3, the DNA is TGTGCCAGCAGTTTACGGGACAGCTATGGCTACACCTTC. The encoded protein is CASSLRDSYGYTF.